The 4 T cell receptor beta chains below come from one sample, sequenced in a study of cytomegalovirus exposure and HLA in healthy donors. Vbeta (60) and Jbeta (13) primers were used in the PCR. The protocol was immunoSEQ multiplex PCR, while the TCRdb copy is restricted to in-frame clones and leaves out a portion. The sample has roughly 45,000 clones, 60% to 80% seen once. The sequenced material came from PBMCs. The source is a man aged 25 to 40 in good health and CMV-seronegative.

J is TRBJ2-3 and V is TRBV28; D is possibly TRBD1 (6 bases). Germline lookup yields CDR1 MDHEN and CDR2 SYDVKM. CDR3 length: 16 amino acids. V gave up 4 bases and J gave up 5 bases, with 19 bases separating them. Written as DNA, the CDR3 is TGTGCCAGCAGTTCCCCTTACCGGCAAGGGGGAGATACGCAGTATTTT. It yields the protein CASSSPYRQGGDTQYF.

The chain employs TRBV6-5 and TRBJ1-5; possible D gene TRBD1, 5 bases. The CDR3 is made up of 13 amino acids. V lost 4 bases to trimming and J lost 6 bases, with 10 bases between them. Germline CDR1 and CDR2: MNHEY and SVGAGI. The CDR3 protein is CASSWTQGQPQHF. Written as DNA, the CDR3 is TGTGCCAGCAGTTGGACCCAGGGTCAGCCCCAGCATTTT.

The V and J genes are TRBV18 and TRBJ2-3, with 11 bases lining up with TRBD2. The junction had 4 bases not matched to a gene; V was cut back by 1 base and J by 4 bases. Germline V gives CDR1 KGHSH, CDR2 LQKENI. There are 16 residues in the CDR3. CDR3 DNA: TGTGCCAGCTCACCACAACTAGCGGGAGATTCAGATACGCAGTATTTT. This codes for CASSPQLAGDSDTQYF.

The V call is TRBV28, the J call TRBJ1-2, with D perhaps matching TRBD1 (6 bases). The ends were cut back, 5 bases at V and 0 bases at J, with 13 bases in the middle. The CDR3 runs 15 residues. The germline gives CDR1 MDHEN, CDR2 SYDVKM. CDR3 protein: CASSSQGRANYGYTF. In DNA form, the CDR3 reads TGTGCCAGCAGTAGCCAGGGGCGAGCTAACTATGGCTACACCTTC.